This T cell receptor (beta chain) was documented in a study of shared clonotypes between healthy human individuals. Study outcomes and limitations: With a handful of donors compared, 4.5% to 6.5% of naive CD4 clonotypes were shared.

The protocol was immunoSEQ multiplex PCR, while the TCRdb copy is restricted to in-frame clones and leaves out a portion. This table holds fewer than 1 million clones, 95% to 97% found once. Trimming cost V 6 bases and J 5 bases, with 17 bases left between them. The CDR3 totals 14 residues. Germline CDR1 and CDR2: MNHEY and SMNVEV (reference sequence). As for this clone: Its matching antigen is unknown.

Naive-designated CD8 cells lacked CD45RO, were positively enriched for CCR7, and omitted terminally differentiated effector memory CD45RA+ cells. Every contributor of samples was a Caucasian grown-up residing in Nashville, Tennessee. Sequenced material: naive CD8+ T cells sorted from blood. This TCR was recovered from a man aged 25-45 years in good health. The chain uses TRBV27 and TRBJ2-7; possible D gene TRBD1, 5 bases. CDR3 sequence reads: CASSPVVGVDEQYF. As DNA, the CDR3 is TGTGCCAGCAGCCCGGTTGTAGGGGTGGACGAGCAGTACTTC.